Presented here are 14 T cell receptor beta chains from one specimen sequenced in a study of regulatory T cells in long-lasting Graves disease (dated by TCRdb to the early 2020s). The time point label on this specimen signifies: newly diagnosed GD, antithyroid drugs for less than 3 months. RNA was extracted from PBMCs in TRIzol for both TCR sequencing and RNA sequencing. The library was prepared using multiplex PCR. Sequenced on an Illumina HiSeq 4000. CDR3 regions were amplified by Arm-PCR with iRepertoire HTBI primers to construct TCR beta libraries. The raw public reads went through TCRdb reprocessing: fastp at Q25, MiXCR clone calling, in-frame beta chains kept. Every CDR3 protein is listed once, alongside the most common genes and DNA of its rows. Across this sample there are some 220,000 distinct CDR3 sequences, with about 19% seen only once. Of the sample, roughly 12% falls within the top ten clones.

The data were also submitted as part of a second study, on T cells in Graves' hyperthyroidism and ophthalmopathy.

The input for sequencing was peripheral blood mononuclear cells (PBMCs), taken at new diagnosis, from a patient treated with antithyroid drugs. Receptor source: a woman between 25 and 40 years old with Graves disease. Donor details come from another sample of the same person, matched by shared clones.

The table lists this clonotype with many counts. The chain uses TRBV2 and TRBJ1-5; no reliable D call. Germline lookup yields CDR1 SNHLY and CDR2 FYNNEI. This CDR3 spans 13 amino acids. The germline V and J ends were trimmed by 2 bases and 5 bases, with 7 bases remaining between them. The CDR3 DNA reads as TGTGCCAGCAGTGAATTTGGGGATCAGCCCCAGCATTTT. It codes for CASSEFGDQPQHF.

As to this clonotype: A far larger clone is a single base away, which makes a read error likely. This chain connects TRBV11-2 to TRBJ2-7, with D uncertain. V lost 10 bases, J lost 3 bases, and 16 bases lay in between. Germline CDR1 SGHAT, CDR2 FQNNGV. The CDR3 extends over 13 amino acids. This CDR3 is CATTTRSSYEQYF. The CDR3 nucleotides read TGTGCCACCACCACACGGAGCAGCTACGAGCAGTACTTC.

This clonotype was counted ten times or more. The chain is built from TRBV11-2 and TRBJ2-3; the D is unclear. V dropped 1 base and J dropped 6 bases, with 17 bases sitting between them. This CDR3 spans 16 amino acids. The V gene's germline CDR1 is SGHAT and CDR2 FQNNGV. This CDR3 is CASSLGVGQPRDTQYF. CDR3 nucleotide sequence: TGTGCCAGCAGCTTAGGGGTCGGCCAACCGAGGGATACGCAGTATTTT.

This clonotype appeared many times. The chain combines TRBV11-1 with TRBJ2-7; 11 positions match TRBD1. Germline V gene lookup returns CDR1 SGHAT and CDR2 FQDESV (reference sequence). With V trimmed by 3 bases and J by 5 bases, 3 bases remained unmatched. This CDR3 contains 14 residues. CDR3 nucleotides: TGTGCCAGCAGCTTCGGACAGGGGGCGGACGAGCAGTACTTC. The encoded protein is CASSFGQGADEQYF. Full variable domain (rest looked up from reference TRBV11-1 and TRBJ2-7): EAEVAQSPRYKITEKSQAVAFWCDPISGHATLYWYRQILGQGPELLVQFQDESVVDDSQLPKDRFSAERLKGVDSTLKIQPAELGDSAMYLCASSFGQGADEQYFGPGTRLTVT.

The chain uses TRBV12-3 or TRBV12-4 and TRBJ1-2; unclear D gene. V was clipped by 5 bases and J by 4 bases, with 14 bases between them. The CDR3 is made up of 14 amino acids. The CDR3 protein is CASSRNSGSYGYTF. As DNA, the CDR3 is TGTGCCAGCAGTCGCAACAGTGGGAGCTATGGCTACACCTTC.

In its sample, this clonotype was seen many times. The chain is built from TRBV5-4 and TRBJ1-6; 7 bases are a match to TRBD1. V shed 4 bases, J shed 3 bases, and the junction held 1 base outside the gene matches. The CDR3 is 14 residues long. Germline V gives CDR1 SGHNT, CDR2 YYREEE (reference sequence). The CDR3: CASSGDSYNSPLHF. Written as DNA, the CDR3 is TGTGCCAGCAGCGGGGACAGCTATAATTCACCCCTCCACTTT.

This clonotype came up many times. The rearrangement links TRBV11-2 to TRBJ2-1; D is unresolved. This CDR3 has 11 amino acids. Germline loops: CDR1 SGHAT, CDR2 FQNNGV. Trimming stripped 5 bases from V and 5 bases from J, with 4 bases between. The CDR3 loop is CASSQNNEQFF. The DNA of the CDR3 is TGTGCCAGCAGCCAAAACAATGAGCAGTTCTTC. Full variable domain (rest looked up from reference TRBV11-2 and TRBJ2-1): EAGVAQSPRYKIIEKRQSVAFWCNPISGHATLYWYQQILGQGPKLLIQFQNNGVVDDSQLPKDRFSAERLKGVDSTLKIQPAKLEDSAVYLCASSQNNEQFFGPGTRLTVL.

At least ten counts were recorded for this clonotype. The chain uses TRBV3-1 and TRBJ2-1; D is undetermined. The CDR3 loop spans 16 amino acids. V shed 1 base and J shed 0 bases, with 10 bases lying between them. Germline-derived CDR1 and CDR2 are LGHDT and YNNKEL (reference sequence). Here the CDR3 DNA reads TGTGCCAGCAGCCAAGTATGGGCTAGCTCCTACAATGAGCAGTTCTTC. It translates to CASSQVWASSYNEQFF.

A note on this clonotype: A much larger clone is a single base away; this may be a read error. V usage is TRBV6-2 or TRBV6-3 and J usage is TRBJ1-6; TRBD1 might be the D (5 bases). The CDR3 has 14 residues. Germline CDR1 reads MNHEY; CDR2 reads SVGEGT. The DNA for the CDR3 is TGTGCCAGCAGGCAACCAGGGCGTAATCCACCCCTCCACTTT. Translated: CASRQPGRNPPLHF.

The chain couples TRBV10-3 to TRBJ2-1, with 8 bases fitting TRBD2. Losses at the gene ends were 2 bases for V and 2 bases for J; bases not matched to a gene: 5. The CDR3 has 16 residues. The germline V gene encodes CDR1 ENHRY and CDR2 SYGVKD. CDR3 sequence: CAISEVGGGTYNEQFF. As DNA, the CDR3 is TGTGCCATCAGTGAGGTCGGGGGGGGGACCTACAATGAGCAGTTCTTC.

A note on this clonotype: Since a much larger clone is just one base distant, this may be a read error. The rearrangement links TRBV24-1 to TRBJ1-5, with D possibly being TRBD1 (5 bases). The CDR3 is 15 residues long. The V gene's germline CDR1 is KGHDR and CDR2 SFDVKD. CDR3 sequence reads: CVTSEGGAFGQPQHF. The CDR3, as DNA: TGTGTCACCAGTGAGGGAGGGGCATTCGGACAGCCCCAGCATTTT.

This clonotype was seen at least ten times. J is TRBJ2-1 and V is TRBV7-9, with 7 positions matching TRBD1. The CDR3 sequence is 12 residues long. V trimming: 5 bases; J trimming: 10 bases; junction bases outside the gene matches: 5. CDR1 and CDR2 from the germline V gene are SEHNR and FQNEAQ (reference sequence). CDR3: CASSQGVAEQFF. Here the CDR3 DNA reads TGTGCCAGCAGCCAGGGGGTAGCAGAGCAGTTCTTC.

This clonotype was recorded at least ten times. This chain joins TRBV2 and TRBJ2-2; no clear D. This CDR3 contains 15 residues. Germline CDR1 reads SNHLY; CDR2 reads FYNNEI. V was pared by 2 bases and J by 2 bases, with 9 bases between. CDR3 residues: CASSETAANTGELFF. CDR3 bases: TGTGCCAGCAGTGAAACGGCAGCTAACACCGGGGAGCTGTTTTTT.

This clonotype came up many times. The chain uses TRBV18 and TRBJ1-3; D unresolved. V lost 3 bases and J 3 bases, leaving 12 bases between the germline ends. Germline lookup yields CDR1 KGHSH and CDR2 LQKENI. The CDR3 contains 15 residues. CDR3 region: CASSPGPLSGNTIYF. CDR3 in DNA: TGTGCCAGCTCACCTGGTCCCCTAAGTGGAAACACCATATATTTT.